This TCR beta chain was found in a study of OX40 agonist ivuxolimab in advanced cancers. About the research overall: Allowance was made for prior anti-PD-1, anti-PD-L1 or anti-CTLA-4 therapy, and 40% to 45% had some. Findings of the study overall: More expanded clones were found, on average, in CD8+ than in CD4+ T cells.

Deletions cut 5 bases from V and 2 bases from J, with 17 bases between. This CDR3 contains 15 residues. Germline CDR1 SGDLS, CDR2 YYNGEE. Patients were ineligible given autoimmune disease history or systemic immunosuppression. Sampled blood was obtained at baseline, cycle 4 day 1, and cycle 7 day 1. As regards this clone: Its antigen is unidentified.

The protocol was immunoSEQ multiplex PCR, while the TCRdb copy is restricted to in-frame clones and leaves out a portion. The sample records roughly 150,000 clones, 94% being singletons. This sequence originates from an adult with an advanced solid tumor such as melanoma, head and neck, liver or kidney cancer. The sequences come from CD4+ or CD8+ T cells sorted from blood, collected in a trial of the OX40 agonist ivuxolimab. V gene TRBV9 combines with J gene TRBJ2-7; the D call may be TRBD1 or TRBD2 (6 bases each). CDR3: CASRREDGGTYEQYF. The CDR3 nucleotides are TGTGCCAGCAGGAGAGAGGACGGGGGCACCTACGAGCAGTACTTC.